The sequence of this TCR beta chain was determined in a study of blood T cell repertoires in COVID-19. For the study at large: The cDNA or gDNA used as material had been derived from T cells, B-cell-depleted T cells, or PBMCs.

Germline assignment: CDR1 LNHDA and CDR2 SQIVND (reference sequence). J gave up 12 bases and V 3 bases, and 10 bases lay outside the gene matches. The CDR3 is 14 residues long. Sequencing used immunoSEQ multiplex PCR; TCRdb keeps in-frame clones, though not all of them. The repertoire has approximately 220,000 clones, around 90% of them found once; the top ten carry over 2.5%. The chain links TRBV19 to TRBJ2-1, with 8 bases matching TRBD1. The clonotype was recovered from a man aged 55 to 70 with acute or convalescent COVID-19. Material for sequencing was peripheral blood. The CDR3 coding sequence is TGTGCCAGTAGTATGAAAACAGGGGGGCTCAGGCAGTTCTTC. Its translation is CASSMKTGGLRQFF.